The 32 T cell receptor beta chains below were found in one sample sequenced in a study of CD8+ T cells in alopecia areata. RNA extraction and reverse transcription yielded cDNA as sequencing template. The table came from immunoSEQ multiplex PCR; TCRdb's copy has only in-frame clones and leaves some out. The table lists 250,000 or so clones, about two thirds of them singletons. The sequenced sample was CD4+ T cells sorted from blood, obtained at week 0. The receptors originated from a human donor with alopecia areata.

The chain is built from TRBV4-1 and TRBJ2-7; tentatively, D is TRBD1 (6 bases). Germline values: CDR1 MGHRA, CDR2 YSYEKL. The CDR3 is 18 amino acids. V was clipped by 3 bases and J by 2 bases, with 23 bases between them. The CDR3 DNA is TGCGCCAGCAGCCAGCAAACGACAGGACAGCGAATTACCTACGAGCAGTACTTC. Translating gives CASSQQTTGQRITYEQYF.

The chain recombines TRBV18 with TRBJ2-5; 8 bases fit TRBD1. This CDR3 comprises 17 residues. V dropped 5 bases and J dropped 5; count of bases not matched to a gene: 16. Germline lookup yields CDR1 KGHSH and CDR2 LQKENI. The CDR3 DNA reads TGTGCCAGCTCAGAATCCCTGATTGGACAGGGTTGGGAGACCCAGTACTTC. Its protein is CASSESLIGQGWETQYF.

The DNA for the CDR3 is TGTGCCAGCAGCCGCACTAGCGGGGTGGATACGCAGTATTTT. This encodes CASSRTSGVDTQYF. This chain links TRBV7-2 with TRBJ2-3; 10 bases are shared with TRBD2. The CDR3 has 14 residues. In germline, CDR1 is SGHTA, CDR2 FQGNSA. The junction had 5 bases not matched to a gene; V was cut back by 5 bases and J by 6 bases. Full variable domain (remainder filled in from reference TRBV7-2 and TRBJ2-3): GAGVSQSPSNKVTEKGKDVELRCDPISGHTALYWYRQSLGQGLEFLIYFQGNSAPDKSGLPSDRFSAERTGGSVSTLTIQRTQQEDSAVYLCASSRTSGVDTQYFGPGTRLTVL.

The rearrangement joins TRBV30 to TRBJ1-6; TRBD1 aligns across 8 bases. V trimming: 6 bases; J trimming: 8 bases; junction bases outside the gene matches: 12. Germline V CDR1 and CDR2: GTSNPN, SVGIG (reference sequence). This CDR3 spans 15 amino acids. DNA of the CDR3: TGTGCCTGTCTGCGGACAGGGAGGTTGGATTCACCCCTCCACTTT. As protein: CACLRTGRLDSPLHF.

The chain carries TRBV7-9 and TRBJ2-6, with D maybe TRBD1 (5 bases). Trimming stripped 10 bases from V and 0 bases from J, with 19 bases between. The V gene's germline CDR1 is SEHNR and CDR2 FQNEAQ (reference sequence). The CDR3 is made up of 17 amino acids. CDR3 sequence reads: CATSGKGQGSGANVLTF. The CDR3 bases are TGTGCCACCTCTGGTAAGGGGCAAGGCTCTGGGGCCAACGTCCTGACTTTC.

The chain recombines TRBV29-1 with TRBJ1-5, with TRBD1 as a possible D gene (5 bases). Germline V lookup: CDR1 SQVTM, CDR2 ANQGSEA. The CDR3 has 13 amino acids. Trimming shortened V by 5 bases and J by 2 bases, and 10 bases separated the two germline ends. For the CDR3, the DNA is TGCAGCGTTCAGGGTAACGGCAATCAGCCCCAGCATTTT. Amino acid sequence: CSVQGNGNQPQHF.

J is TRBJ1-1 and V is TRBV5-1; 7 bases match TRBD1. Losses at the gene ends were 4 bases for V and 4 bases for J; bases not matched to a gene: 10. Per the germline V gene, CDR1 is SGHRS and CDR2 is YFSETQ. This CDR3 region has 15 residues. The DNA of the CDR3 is TGCGCCAGCAGCCCTCAAACCCAGGGGGTCACTGAAGCTTTCTTT. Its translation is CASSPQTQGVTEAFF.

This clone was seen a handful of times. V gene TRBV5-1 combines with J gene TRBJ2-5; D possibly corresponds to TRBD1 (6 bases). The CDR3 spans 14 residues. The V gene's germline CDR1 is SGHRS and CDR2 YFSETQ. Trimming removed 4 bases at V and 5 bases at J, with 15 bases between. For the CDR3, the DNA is TGCGCCAGCAGCCTTCAGGGGCTTGAGGAGACCCAGTACTTC. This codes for CASSLQGLEETQYF.

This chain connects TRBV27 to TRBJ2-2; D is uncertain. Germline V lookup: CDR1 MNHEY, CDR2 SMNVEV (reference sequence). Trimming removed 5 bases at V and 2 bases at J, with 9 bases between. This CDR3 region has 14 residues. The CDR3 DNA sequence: TGTGCCAGCAGTAGGCAGTATAACACCGGGGAGCTGTTTTTT. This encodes CASSRQYNTGELFF.

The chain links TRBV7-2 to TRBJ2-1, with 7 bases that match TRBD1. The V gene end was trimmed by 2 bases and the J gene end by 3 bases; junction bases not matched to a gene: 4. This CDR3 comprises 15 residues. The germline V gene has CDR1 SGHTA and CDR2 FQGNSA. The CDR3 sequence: CASSLYRGYYNEQFF. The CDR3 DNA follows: TGTGCCAGCAGCTTATACAGGGGATACTACAATGAGCAGTTCTTC.

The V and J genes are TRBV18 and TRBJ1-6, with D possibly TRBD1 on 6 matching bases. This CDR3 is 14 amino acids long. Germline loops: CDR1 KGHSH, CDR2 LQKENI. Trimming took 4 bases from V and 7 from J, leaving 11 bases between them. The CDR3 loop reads CASSLGQPNSPLHF. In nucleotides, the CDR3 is TGTGCCAGCTCACTCGGACAGCCCAATTCACCCCTCCACTTT.

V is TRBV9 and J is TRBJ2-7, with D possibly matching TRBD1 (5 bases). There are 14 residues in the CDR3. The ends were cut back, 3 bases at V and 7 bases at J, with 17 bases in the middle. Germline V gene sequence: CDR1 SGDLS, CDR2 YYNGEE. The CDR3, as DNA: TGTGCCAGCAGCGGGGGCCTCCCGGGTGGGGAGCAGTACTTC. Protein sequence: CASSGGLPGGEQYF.

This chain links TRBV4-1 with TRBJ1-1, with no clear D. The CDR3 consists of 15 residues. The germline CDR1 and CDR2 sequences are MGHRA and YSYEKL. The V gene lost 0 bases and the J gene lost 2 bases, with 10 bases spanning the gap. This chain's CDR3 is CASSQEHSSNTEAFF. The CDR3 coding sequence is TGCGCCAGCAGCCAAGAACACAGCTCTAACACTGAAGCTTTCTTT.

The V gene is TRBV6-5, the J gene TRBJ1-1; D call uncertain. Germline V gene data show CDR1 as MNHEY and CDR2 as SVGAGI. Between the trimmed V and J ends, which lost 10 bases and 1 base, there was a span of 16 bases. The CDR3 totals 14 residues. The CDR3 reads CATKTPMENTEAFF. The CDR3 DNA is TGTGCCACCAAAACCCCTATGGAGAACACTGAAGCTTTCTTT.

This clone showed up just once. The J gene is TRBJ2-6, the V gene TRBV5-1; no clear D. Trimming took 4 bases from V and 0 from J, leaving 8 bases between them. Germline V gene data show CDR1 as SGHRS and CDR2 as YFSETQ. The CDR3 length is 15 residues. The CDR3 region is CASSMISSGANVLTF. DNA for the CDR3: TGCGCCAGCAGCATGATAAGCTCTGGGGCCAACGTCCTGACTTTC.

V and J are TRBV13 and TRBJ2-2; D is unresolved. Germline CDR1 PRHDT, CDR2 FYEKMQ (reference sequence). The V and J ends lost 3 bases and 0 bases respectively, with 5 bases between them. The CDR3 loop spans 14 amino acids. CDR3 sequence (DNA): TGTGCCAGCAGCTTGCGGCCGAACACCGGGGAGCTGTTTTTT. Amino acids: CASSLRPNTGELFF.

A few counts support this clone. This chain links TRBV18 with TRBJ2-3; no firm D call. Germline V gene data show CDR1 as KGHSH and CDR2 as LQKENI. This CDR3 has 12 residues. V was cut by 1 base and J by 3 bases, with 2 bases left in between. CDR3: CASSPQTDTQYF. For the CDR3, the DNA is TGTGCCAGCTCACCACAGACAGATACGCAGTATTTT.

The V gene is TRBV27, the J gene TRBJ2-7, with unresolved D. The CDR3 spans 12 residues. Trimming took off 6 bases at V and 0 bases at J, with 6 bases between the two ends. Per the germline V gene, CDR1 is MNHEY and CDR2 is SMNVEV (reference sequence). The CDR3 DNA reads TGTGCCAGCAGGGGCAGCTCCTACGAGCAGTACTTC. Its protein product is CASRGSSYEQYF.

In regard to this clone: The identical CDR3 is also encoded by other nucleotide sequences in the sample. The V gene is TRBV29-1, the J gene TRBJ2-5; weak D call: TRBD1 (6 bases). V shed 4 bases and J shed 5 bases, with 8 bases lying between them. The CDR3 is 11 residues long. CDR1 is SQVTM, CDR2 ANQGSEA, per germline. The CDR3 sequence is CSVGGRETQYF. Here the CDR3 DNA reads TGCAGCGTTGGGGGGCGCGAGACCCAGTACTTC.

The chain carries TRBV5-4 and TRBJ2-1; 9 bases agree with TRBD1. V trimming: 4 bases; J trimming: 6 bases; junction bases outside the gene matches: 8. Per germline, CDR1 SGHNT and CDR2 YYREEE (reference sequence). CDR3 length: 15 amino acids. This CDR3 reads CASSPGGQGGNEQFF. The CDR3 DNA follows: TGTGCCAGCAGCCCCGGGGGACAGGGAGGCAATGAGCAGTTCTTC. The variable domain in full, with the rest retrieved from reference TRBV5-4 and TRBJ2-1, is ETGVTQSPTHLIKTRGQQVTLRCSSQSGHNTVSWYQQALGQGPQFIFQYYREEENGRGNFPPRFSGLQFPNYSSELNVNALELDDSALYLCASSPGGQGGNEQFFGPGTRLTVL.

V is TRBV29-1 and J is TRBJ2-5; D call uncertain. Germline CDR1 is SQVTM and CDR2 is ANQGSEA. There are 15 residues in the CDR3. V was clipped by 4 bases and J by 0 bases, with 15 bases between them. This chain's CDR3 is CSVVGGRPNQETQYF. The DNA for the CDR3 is TGCAGCGTTGTGGGCGGTCGACCAAACCAAGAGACCCAGTACTTC. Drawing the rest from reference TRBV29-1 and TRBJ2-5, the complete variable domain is SAVISQKPSRDICQRGTSLTIQCQVDSQVTMMFWYRQQPGQSLTLIATANQGSEATYESGFVIDKFPISRPNLTFSTLTVSNMSPEDSSIYLCSVVGGRPNQETQYFGPGTRLLVL.

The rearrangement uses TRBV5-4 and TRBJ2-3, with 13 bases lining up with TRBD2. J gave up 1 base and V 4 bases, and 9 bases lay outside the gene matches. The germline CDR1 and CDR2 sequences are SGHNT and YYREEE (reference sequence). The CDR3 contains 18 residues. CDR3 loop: CASSDRTSGGPGTDTQYF. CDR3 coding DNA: TGTGCCAGCAGCGATCGGACTAGCGGGGGCCCAGGCACAGATACGCAGTATTTT.

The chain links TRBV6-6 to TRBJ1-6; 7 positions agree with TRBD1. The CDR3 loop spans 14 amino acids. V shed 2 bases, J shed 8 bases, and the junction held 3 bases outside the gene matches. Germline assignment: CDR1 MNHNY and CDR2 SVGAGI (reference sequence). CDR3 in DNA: TGTGCCAGCAGTTACAGGGGGCGAGATTCACCCCTCCACTTT. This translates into CASSYRGRDSPLHF.

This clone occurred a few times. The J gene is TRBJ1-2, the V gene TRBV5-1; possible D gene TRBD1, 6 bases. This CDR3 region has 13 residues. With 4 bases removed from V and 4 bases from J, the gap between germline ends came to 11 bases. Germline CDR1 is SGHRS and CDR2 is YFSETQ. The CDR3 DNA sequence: TGCGCCAGCAGCCAACAGGGCGGCTATGGCTACACCTTC. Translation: CASSQQGGYGYTF.

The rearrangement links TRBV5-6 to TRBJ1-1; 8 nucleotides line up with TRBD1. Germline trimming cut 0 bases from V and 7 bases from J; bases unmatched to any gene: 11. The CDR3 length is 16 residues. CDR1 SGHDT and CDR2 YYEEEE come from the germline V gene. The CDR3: CASSLVSWDRSGEAFF. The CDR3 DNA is TGTGCCAGCAGCTTGGTTAGTTGGGACAGGTCCGGTGAAGCTTTCTTT.

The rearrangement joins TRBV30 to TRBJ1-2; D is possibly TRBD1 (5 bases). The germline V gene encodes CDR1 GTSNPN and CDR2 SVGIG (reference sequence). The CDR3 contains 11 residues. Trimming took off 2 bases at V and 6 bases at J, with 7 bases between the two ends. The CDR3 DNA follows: TGTGCCTGGAGTCCAGGGAATGGCTACACCTTC. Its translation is CAWSPGNGYTF.

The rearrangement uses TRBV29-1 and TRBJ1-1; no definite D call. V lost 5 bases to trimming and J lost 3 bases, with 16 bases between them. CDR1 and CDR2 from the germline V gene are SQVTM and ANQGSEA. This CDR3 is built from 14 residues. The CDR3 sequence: CSVSREATDTEAFF. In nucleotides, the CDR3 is TGCAGCGTTTCAAGGGAGGCCACCGACACTGAAGCTTTCTTT. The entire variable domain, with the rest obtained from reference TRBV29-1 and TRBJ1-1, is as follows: SAVISQKPSRDICQRGTSLTIQCQVDSQVTMMFWYRQQPGQSLTLIATANQGSEATYESGFVIDKFPISRPNLTFSTLTVSNMSPEDSSIYLCSVSREATDTEAFFGQGTRLTVV.

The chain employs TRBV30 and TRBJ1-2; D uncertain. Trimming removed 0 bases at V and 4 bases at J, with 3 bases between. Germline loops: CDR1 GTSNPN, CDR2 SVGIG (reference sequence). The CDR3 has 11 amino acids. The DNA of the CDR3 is TGTGCCTGGAGTGTTAGCTATGGCTACACCTTC. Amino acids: CAWSVSYGYTF.

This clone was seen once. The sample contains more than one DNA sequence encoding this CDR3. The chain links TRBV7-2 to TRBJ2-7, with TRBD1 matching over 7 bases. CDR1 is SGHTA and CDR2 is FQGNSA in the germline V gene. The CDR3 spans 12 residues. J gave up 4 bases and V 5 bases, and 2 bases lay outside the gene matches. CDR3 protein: CASSRQGYEQYF. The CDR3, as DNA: TGTGCCAGCAGCCGACAGGGTTACGAGCAGTACTTC. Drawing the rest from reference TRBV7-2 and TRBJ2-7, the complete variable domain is GAGVSQSPSNKVTEKGKDVELRCDPISGHTALYWYRQSLGQGLEFLIYFQGNSAPDKSGLPSDRFSAERTGGSVSTLTIQRTQQEDSAVYLCASSRQGYEQYFGPGTRLTVT.

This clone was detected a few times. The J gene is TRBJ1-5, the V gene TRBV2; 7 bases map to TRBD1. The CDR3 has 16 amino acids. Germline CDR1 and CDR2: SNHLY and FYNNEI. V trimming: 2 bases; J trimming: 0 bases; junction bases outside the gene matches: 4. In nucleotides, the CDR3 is TGTGCCAGCAGTGAATCAACAGGGGTTAGCAATCAGCCCCAGCATTTT. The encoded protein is CASSESTGVSNQPQHF. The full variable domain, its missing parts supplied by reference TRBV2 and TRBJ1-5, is EPEVTQTPSHQVTQMGQEVILRCVPISNHLYFYWYRQILGQKVEFLVSFYNNEISEKSEIFDDQFSVERPDGSNFTLKIRSTKLEDSAMYFCASSESTGVSNQPQHFGDGTRLSIL.

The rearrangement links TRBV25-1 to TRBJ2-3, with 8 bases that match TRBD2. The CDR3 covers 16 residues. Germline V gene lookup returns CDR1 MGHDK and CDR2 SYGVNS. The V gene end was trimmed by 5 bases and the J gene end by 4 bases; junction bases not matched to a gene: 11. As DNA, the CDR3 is TGTGCCAGCAGTTGGGCTAGCGGGCAAGGGGCAGATACGCAGTATTTT. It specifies CASSWASGQGADTQYF.

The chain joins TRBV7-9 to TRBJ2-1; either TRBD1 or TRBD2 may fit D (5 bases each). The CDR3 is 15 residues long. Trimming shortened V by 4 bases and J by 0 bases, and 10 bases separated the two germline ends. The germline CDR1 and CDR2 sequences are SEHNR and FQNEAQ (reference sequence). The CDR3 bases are TGTGCCAGCAGCTCATCCGGGACCTCCTACAATGAGCAGTTCTTC. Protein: CASSSSGTSYNEQFF.